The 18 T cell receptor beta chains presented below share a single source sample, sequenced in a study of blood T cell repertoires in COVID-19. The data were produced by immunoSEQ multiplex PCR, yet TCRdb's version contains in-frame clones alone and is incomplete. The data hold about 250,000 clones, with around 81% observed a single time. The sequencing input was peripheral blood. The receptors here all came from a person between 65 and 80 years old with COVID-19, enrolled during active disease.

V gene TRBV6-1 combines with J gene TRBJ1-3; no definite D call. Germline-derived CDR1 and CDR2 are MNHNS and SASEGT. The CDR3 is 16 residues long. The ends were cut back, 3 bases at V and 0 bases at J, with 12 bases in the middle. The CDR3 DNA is TGTGCCAGCAGTGAGACGGGGATCAGCTCTGGAAACACCATATATTTT. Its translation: CASSETGISSGNTIYF.

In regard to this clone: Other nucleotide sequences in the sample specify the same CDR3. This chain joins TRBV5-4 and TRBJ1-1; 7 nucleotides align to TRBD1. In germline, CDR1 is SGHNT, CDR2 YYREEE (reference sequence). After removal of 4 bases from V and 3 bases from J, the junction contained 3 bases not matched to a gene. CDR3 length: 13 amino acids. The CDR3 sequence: CASSLDRDTEAFF. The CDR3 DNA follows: TGTGCCAGCAGCCTAGACAGGGACACTGAAGCTTTCTTT. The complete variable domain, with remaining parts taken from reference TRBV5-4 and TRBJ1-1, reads ETGVTQSPTHLIKTRGQQVTLRCSSQSGHNTVSWYQQALGQGPQFIFQYYREEENGRGNFPPRFSGLQFPNYSSELNVNALELDDSALYLCASSLDRDTEAFFGQGTRLTVV.

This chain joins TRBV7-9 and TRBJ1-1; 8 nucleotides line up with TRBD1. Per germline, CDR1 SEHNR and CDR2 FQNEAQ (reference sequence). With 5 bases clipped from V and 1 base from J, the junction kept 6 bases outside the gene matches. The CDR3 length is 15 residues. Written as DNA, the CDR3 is TGTGCCAGCAGCCGCCGGACAGGGTGGAACACTGAAGCTTTCTTT. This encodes CASSRRTGWNTEAFF.

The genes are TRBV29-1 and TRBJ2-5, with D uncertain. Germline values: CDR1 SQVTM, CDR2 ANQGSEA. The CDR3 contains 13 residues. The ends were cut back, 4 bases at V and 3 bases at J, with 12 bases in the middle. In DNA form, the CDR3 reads TGCAGCGTTGGTCACAGCCTAAAAGAGACCCAGTACTTC. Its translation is CSVGHSLKETQYF.

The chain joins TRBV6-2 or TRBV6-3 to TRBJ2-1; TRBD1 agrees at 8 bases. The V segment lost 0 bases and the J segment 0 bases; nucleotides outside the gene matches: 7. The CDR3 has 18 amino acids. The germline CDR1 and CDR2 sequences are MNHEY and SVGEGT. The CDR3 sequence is CASSYSTDRAFSYNEQFF. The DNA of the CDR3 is TGTGCCAGCAGTTACTCCACGGACAGGGCGTTCTCCTACAATGAGCAGTTCTTC.

CDR3 nucleotide sequence: TGTGCCAGCAGCCAAGATAGCATGCAGCCCCAGCATTTT. Amino acids: CASSQDSMQPQHF. This chain links TRBV3-1 (or the pseudogene TRBV3-2) with TRBJ1-5; D gene unclear. The CDR3 is made up of 13 amino acids. V was pared by 0 bases and J by 7 bases, with 7 bases between. The germline V gene has CDR1 LGHDT and CDR2 YNNKEL (reference sequence).

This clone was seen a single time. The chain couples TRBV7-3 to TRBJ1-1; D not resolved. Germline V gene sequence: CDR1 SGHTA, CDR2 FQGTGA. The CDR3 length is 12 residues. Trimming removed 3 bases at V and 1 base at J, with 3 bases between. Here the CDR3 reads CASSFGNTEAFF. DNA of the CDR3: TGTGCCAGCAGCTTCGGGAACACTGAAGCTTTCTTT.

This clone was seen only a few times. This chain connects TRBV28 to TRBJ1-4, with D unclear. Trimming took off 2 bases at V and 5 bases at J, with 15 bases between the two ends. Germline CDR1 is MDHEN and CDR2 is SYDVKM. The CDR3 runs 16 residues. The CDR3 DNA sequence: TGTGCCAGCAGTTTACGTGGAGGAGCCGAAAATGAAAAACTGTTTTTT. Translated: CASSLRGGAENEKLFF.

The CDR3 protein is CASNPFTSVPGGWNTEAFF. The CDR3 DNA is TGCGCCAGCAACCCCTTCACATCAGTCCCAGGGGGTTGGAACACTGAAGCTTTCTTT. The V call is TRBV5-1, the J call TRBJ1-1; 7 bases are a match to TRBD1. Germline V gene data show CDR1 as SGHRS and CDR2 as YFSETQ. Trimming removed 6 bases from V and 1 base from J; junction bases left unmatched: 21. CDR3 length equals 19 residues. Looking up the rest from reference TRBV5-1 and TRBJ1-1 gives the full variable domain: KAGVTQTPRYLIKTRGQQVTLSCSPISGHRSVSWYQQTPGQGLQFLFEYFSETQRNKGNFPGRFSGRQFSNSRSEMNVSTLELGDSALYLCASNPFTSVPGGWNTEAFFGQGTRLTVV.

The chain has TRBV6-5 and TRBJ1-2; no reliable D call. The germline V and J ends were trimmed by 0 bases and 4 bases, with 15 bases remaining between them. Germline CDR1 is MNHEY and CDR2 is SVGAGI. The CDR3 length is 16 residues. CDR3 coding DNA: TGTGCCAGCAGTTACTCAAGGTTCTCACAGATCTATGGCTACACCTTC. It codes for CASSYSRFSQIYGYTF.

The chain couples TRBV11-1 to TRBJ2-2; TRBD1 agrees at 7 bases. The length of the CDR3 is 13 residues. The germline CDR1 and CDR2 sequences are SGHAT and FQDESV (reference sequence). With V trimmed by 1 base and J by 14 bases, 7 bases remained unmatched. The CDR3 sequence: CASSLVLDRQLFF. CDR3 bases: TGTGCCAGCAGCTTAGTCTTGGACAGGCAACTGTTTTTT.

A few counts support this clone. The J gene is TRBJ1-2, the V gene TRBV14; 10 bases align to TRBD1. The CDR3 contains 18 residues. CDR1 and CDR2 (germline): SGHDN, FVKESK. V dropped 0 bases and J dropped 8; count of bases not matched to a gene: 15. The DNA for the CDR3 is TGTGCCAGCAGCCAAGATTACGGGGACAGGGGACCATCGGGGGGCTACACCTTC. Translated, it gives CASSQDYGDRGPSGGYTF.

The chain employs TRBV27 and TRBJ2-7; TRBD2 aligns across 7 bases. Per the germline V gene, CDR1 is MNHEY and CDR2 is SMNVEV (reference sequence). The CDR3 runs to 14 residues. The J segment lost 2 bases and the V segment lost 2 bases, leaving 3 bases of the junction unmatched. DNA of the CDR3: TGTGCCAGCAGTTTAGCGGGGGTCACCTACGAGCAGTACTTC. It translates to CASSLAGVTYEQYF.

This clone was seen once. CDR3 protein: CASSLARDSLQGTDNEQFF. The CDR3 DNA sequence: TGTGCCAGTAGCCTGGCCCGGGACAGTCTTCAGGGGACAGACAATGAGCAGTTCTTC. The chain recombines TRBV19 with TRBJ2-1; 7 bases agree with TRBD1. The CDR3 loop spans 19 amino acids. V trimming: 6 bases; J trimming: 5 bases; junction bases outside the gene matches: 22. CDR1 and CDR2 from the germline V gene are LNHDA and SQIVND (reference sequence).

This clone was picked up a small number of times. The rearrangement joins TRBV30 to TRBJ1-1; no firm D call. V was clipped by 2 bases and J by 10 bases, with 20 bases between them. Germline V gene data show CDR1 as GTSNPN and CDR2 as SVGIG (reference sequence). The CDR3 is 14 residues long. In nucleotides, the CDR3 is TGTGCCTGGAGTAAGAGGAGGGTGGCCCCGGGAGCTTTCTTT. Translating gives CAWSKRRVAPGAFF.

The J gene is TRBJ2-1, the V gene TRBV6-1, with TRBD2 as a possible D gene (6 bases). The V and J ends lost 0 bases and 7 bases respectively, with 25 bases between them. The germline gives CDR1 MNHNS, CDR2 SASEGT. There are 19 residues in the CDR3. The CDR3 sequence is CASSEALHLERAGWNEQFF. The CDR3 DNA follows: TGTGCCAGCAGTGAAGCGCTTCACCTCGAAAGGGCGGGATGGAATGAGCAGTTCTTC.

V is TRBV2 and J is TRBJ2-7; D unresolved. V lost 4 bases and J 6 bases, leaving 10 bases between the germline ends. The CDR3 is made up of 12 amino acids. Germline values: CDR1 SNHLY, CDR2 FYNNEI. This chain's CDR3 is CASSVLYREQYF. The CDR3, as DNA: TGTGCCAGCAGTGTTCTGTATCGCGAGCAGTACTTC.

CDR3 region: CASSYSYGYTF. CDR3 nucleotides: TGTGCCAGTAGTTACTCATATGGCTACACCTTC. The chain recombines TRBV19 with TRBJ1-2; D uncertain. The CDR3 consists of 11 residues. Trimming left V 5 bases short and J 5 bases short, with 6 bases between. The germline gives CDR1 LNHDA, CDR2 SQIVND (reference sequence). Variable domain in full (rest from reference TRBV19 and TRBJ1-2): DGGITQSPKYLFRKEGQNVTLSCEQNLNHDAMYWYRQDPGQGLRLIYYSQIVNDFQKGDIAEGYSVSREKKESFPLTVTSAQKNPTAFYLCASSYSYGYTFGSGTRLTVV.